Given below is one T cell receptor (beta chain) in context. The V end lost 2 bases, the J end lost 2 bases, and 10 bases lay between the germline ends. The CDR3 loop spans 15 amino acids. The germline gives CDR1 MGHDK, CDR2 SYGVNS. TCRdb's copy holds only in-frame clones and misses some; the assay was immunoSEQ multiplex PCR. This table holds over 120,000 clones, around 86% found once. This record belongs to a study of blood T cell repertoires in COVID-19. Overall study: COVID-19 samples collected from the United States, Italy and Spain covered acute and convalescent phases.

This clonotype was obtained from a man aged 50 to 60 who had recovered from COVID-19. The gene calls are TRBV25-1 and TRBJ1-5; no clear D. Sequenced: peripheral blood. The CDR3 coding sequence is TGTGCCAGCAGTGAACCGGGGTTGGGCAATCAGCCCCAGCATTTT. Translating gives CASSEPGLGNQPQHF.